One sample yielded the 31 T cell receptor beta chains listed below, sequenced in a study of shared clonotypes between healthy human individuals. Here immunoSEQ multiplex PCR was the method, and the copy in TCRdb shows in-frame clones only, minus some. The sample includes some 680,000 clones, 73% of them seen just once. The specimen was memory CD4+ T cells sorted from blood. Subset reported: CD45RA-negative fraction. The source of these receptors is a woman under 40 in good health.

The V call is TRBV30, the J call TRBJ1-5, with a tentative D call TRBD1 (5 bases). Germline lookup yields CDR1 GTSNPN and CDR2 SVGIG (reference sequence). CDR3 length: 16 amino acids. V was shortened by 5 bases and J by 0 bases, with 17 bases between the two germline ends. The CDR3, as DNA: TGTGCCTGGGGGACTGGGGTACCCTATAGCAATCAGCCCCAGCATTTT. Residues: CAWGTGVPYSNQPQHF.

This clone has just a few counts. V and J are TRBV28 and TRBJ2-4; a possible D gene is TRBD1 (5 bases). V lost 7 bases, J lost 2 bases, and 6 bases lay in between. Germline-derived CDR1 and CDR2 are MDHEN and SYDVKM. This CDR3 has 12 amino acids. The CDR3 nucleotides read TGTGCCAGCACAGGGTCCAAAAACATTCAGTACTTC. It is translated as CASTGSKNIQYF.

CDR3 in amino acids: CASSGRLGVGNQPQHF. CDR3 bases: TGTGCCAGCAGTGGCCGTTTGGGGGTCGGCAATCAGCCCCAGCATTTT. The rearrangement joins TRBV6-1 to TRBJ1-5; D may be TRBD1 (5 bases). Trimming cost V 4 bases and J 2 bases, with 15 bases left between them. The CDR3 consists of 16 residues. The V gene's germline CDR1 is MNHNS and CDR2 SASEGT.

The chain employs TRBV5-4 and TRBJ1-2; tentatively, D is TRBD1 (6 bases). CDR3 length: 14 amino acids. V lost 0 bases and J lost 4, with 10 bases in between. The V gene's germline CDR1 is SGHNT and CDR2 YYREEE (reference sequence). In nucleotides, the CDR3 is TGTGCCAGCAGCTTGGCTGTACAGGGCTATGGCTACACCTTC. Encoded protein: CASSLAVQGYGYTF.

This clone was recorded once. The chain couples TRBV28 to TRBJ2-7, with TRBD1 identical over 9 bases. Germline assignment: CDR1 MDHEN and CDR2 SYDVKM. Germline trimming cut 3 bases from V and 0 bases from J; bases unmatched to any gene: 9. This CDR3 has 17 amino acids. CDR3 residues: CASSFRSWDRASYEQYF. The CDR3, as DNA: TGTGCCAGCAGTTTTCGGTCCTGGGACAGGGCCTCCTACGAGCAGTACTTC. Filled out from reference TRBV28 and TRBJ2-7, the complete variable domain reads DVKVTQSSRYLVKRTGEKVFLECVQDMDHENMFWYRQDPGLGLRLIYFSYDVKMKEKGDIPEGYSVSREKKERFSLILESASTNQTSMYLCASSFRSWDRASYEQYFGPGTRLTVT.

V is TRBV29-1 and J is TRBJ2-3; maybe TRBD2 (5 bases). The CDR3 runs to 12 residues. Germline CDR1 and CDR2: SQVTM and ANQGSEA. Between the trimmed V and J ends, which lost 5 bases and 4 bases, there was a span of 10 bases. Here the CDR3 DNA reads TGCAGCGTTCACAGCGGCGCAGATACGCAGTATTTT. As protein: CSVHSGADTQYF.

The chain carries TRBV18 and TRBJ2-1; D may match TRBD1 or TRBD2 (8 bases each). The CDR3 runs 19 residues. Trimming pared 5 bases from V and 3 bases from J, leaving 26 bases between. Germline CDR1 and CDR2: KGHSH and LQKENI. The DNA of the CDR3 is TGTGCCAGCTCATCTCAGACAGGGGTAACGGGAGGGCTCTACAATGAGCAGTTCTTC. This gives the protein CASSSQTGVTGGLYNEQFF.

This clone was recorded a few times. The rearrangement uses TRBV5-1 and TRBJ2-7, with D hard to call. V shed 1 base and J shed 2 bases, with 7 bases lying between them. This CDR3 region has 13 residues. Per germline, CDR1 SGHRS and CDR2 YFSETQ. The CDR3 sequence is CASSLSSTYEQYF. CDR3 coding DNA: TGCGCCAGCAGCTTGAGTAGTACCTACGAGCAGTACTTC.

The chain uses TRBV30 and TRBJ2-1; 11 bases fit TRBD2. From germline, CDR1 is GTSNPN and CDR2 SVGIG (reference sequence). V shed 0 bases and J 7 bases; nucleotides not matched to a gene: 5. The CDR3 runs to 15 residues. The CDR3 nucleotides are TGTGCCTGGAGTGTAGGACTAGCGGGCAGGAATGAGCAGTTCTTC. It is translated as CAWSVGLAGRNEQFF.

In the case of this clone: The same CDR3 can be traced to other DNA sequences in this sample. The chain links TRBV29-1 to TRBJ2-1; the match to TRBD1 covers 9 bases. Germline CDR1 SQVTM, CDR2 ANQGSEA. The CDR3 contains 14 residues. V lost 7 bases and J lost 4; bases outside the gene matches: 8. CDR3 sequence (DNA): TGCAGCGCCGGGGACAGGGCCACGTACAATGAGCAGTTCTTC. This gives the protein CSAGDRATYNEQFF.

This clone was observed a handful of times. The chain has TRBV11-2 and TRBJ2-7, with 8 bases identical to TRBD2. The CDR3 covers 16 residues. Germline V gene data show CDR1 as SGHAT and CDR2 as FQNNGV. V gave up 0 bases and J gave up 0 bases; unmatched junction bases: 4. CDR3 amino acids: CASSLEGAGGSYEQYF. The DNA for the CDR3 is TGTGCCAGCAGCTTAGAGGGGGCGGGAGGCTCCTACGAGCAGTACTTC.

The V and J genes are TRBV28 and TRBJ1-5; no reliable D call. This CDR3 is built from 12 residues. V was trimmed by 3 bases and J by 6 bases, leaving 6 bases between them. The germline gives CDR1 MDHEN, CDR2 SYDVKM. In DNA, the CDR3 is TGTGCCAGCAGTTTTAAAGGTCAGCCCCAGCATTTT. Its protein product is CASSFKGQPQHF.

This clone was counted only a few times. The V and J genes are TRBV5-1 and TRBJ1-4, with 7 nucleotides matching TRBD1. The CDR3 covers 17 residues. Looked up from germline, CDR1 is SGHRS and CDR2 is YFSETQ. Trimming took 0 bases from V and 5 from J; bases not matched to a gene: 10. The CDR3 DNA reads as TGCGCCAGCAGCTTGGGGACAGGTGCCGGCCCAAATGAAAAACTGTTTTTT. Amino acid sequence: CASSLGTGAGPNEKLFF.

The chain recombines TRBV11-2 with TRBJ2-7, with 9 bases lining up with TRBD1. The J segment lost 5 bases and the V segment lost 5 bases, leaving 13 bases of the junction unmatched. CDR3 length equals 16 residues. From germline, CDR1 is SGHAT and CDR2 FQNNGV. CDR3 residues: CASSRSIRTGDDEQYF. For the CDR3, the DNA is TGTGCCAGCAGCCGTTCTATAAGGACAGGGGACGACGAGCAGTACTTC.

Turning to this clone: A much larger clone differs by one base, so this may be a read error. This chain connects TRBV11-2 to TRBJ2-3; D is unclear. From germline, CDR1 is SGHAT and CDR2 FQNNGV. The CDR3 has 12 residues. With 5 bases removed from V and 2 bases from J, the gap between germline ends came to 5 bases. The CDR3 DNA reads as TGTGCCAGCAGCCCGGACACAGATACGCAGTATTTT. The encoded protein is CASSPDTDTQYF. The complete variable domain, with remaining parts taken from reference TRBV11-2 and TRBJ2-3, reads EAGVAQSPRYKIIEKRQSVAFWCNPISGHATLYWYQQILGQGPKLLIQFQNNGVVDDSQLPKDRFSAERLKGVDSTLKIQPAKLEDSAVYLCASSPDTDTQYFGPGTRLTVL.

CDR3 protein: CASSFLTSTEQYF. The CDR3, as DNA: TGTGCCAGTAGTTTCCTGACTAGTACCGAGCAGTACTTC. The rearrangement joins TRBV19 to TRBJ2-7, with D possibly matching TRBD2 (6 bases). The V gene lost 5 bases and the J gene lost 6 bases, with 14 bases spanning the gap. This CDR3 comprises 13 residues. Germline V gene data show CDR1 as LNHDA and CDR2 as SQIVND (reference sequence). The variable domain in full, completed from reference TRBV19 and TRBJ2-7, reads DGGITQSPKYLFRKEGQNVTLSCEQNLNHDAMYWYRQDPGQGLRLIYYSQIVNDFQKGDIAEGYSVSREKKESFPLTVTSAQKNPTAFYLCASSFLTSTEQYFGPGTRLTVT.

The gene calls are TRBV28 and TRBJ2-7; TRBD2 is a possible D gene (5 bases). The CDR3 covers 12 residues. The germline V gene encodes CDR1 MDHEN and CDR2 SYDVKM. V shed 7 bases and J shed 5 bases, with 12 bases lying between them. The DNA for the CDR3 is TGTGCCAGCACCCGGGGTACCAACGAGCAGTACTTC. Translating gives CASTRGTNEQYF.

A word on this clone: Other DNA sequences in the sample encode the same CDR3. The chain recombines TRBV5-8 with TRBJ2-1; no firm D call. The CDR3 length is 15 residues. From germline, CDR1 is SGHTS and CDR2 YDEGEE. Deletions cut 0 bases from V and 0 bases from J, with 7 bases between. The CDR3 nucleotides read TGTGCCAGCAGCTTGGCCGGGCGCTCCTACAATGAGCAGTTCTTC. It translates to CASSLAGRSYNEQFF.

Of note for this clone: Other DNA sequences in this sample translate to the same CDR3. J is TRBJ2-5 and V is TRBV5-1, with TRBD1 identical over 8 bases. The length of the CDR3 is 15 residues. The trim removed 0 bases at V and 5 bases at J, leaving 6 bases unmatched. Germline CDR1 SGHRS, CDR2 YFSETQ. The CDR3 nucleotides are TGCGCCAGCAGCTTGGAGGGCAGGGGGCATGAGACCCAGTACTTC. This translates into CASSLEGRGHETQYF.

The chain has TRBV4-1 and TRBJ2-5, with D perhaps matching TRBD2 (6 bases). This CDR3 contains 16 residues. V was pared by 4 bases and J by 2 bases, with 17 bases between. The germline V gene has CDR1 MGHRA and CDR2 YSYEKL. The CDR3 reads CASSLSPPGTQETQYF. The DNA for the CDR3 is TGCGCCAGCAGCCTCAGTCCCCCCGGGACTCAAGAGACCCAGTACTTC.

The chain uses TRBV11-1 and TRBJ2-1; D may match TRBD1 or TRBD2 (7 bases each). From germline, CDR1 is SGHAT and CDR2 FQDESV (reference sequence). V lost 3 bases and J lost 5, with 17 bases in between. CDR3 size: 16 residues. CDR3 sequence (DNA): TGTGCCAGCAGCTTGCAGGGGGGGACTCCTAACAATGAGCAGTTCTTC. This gives the protein CASSLQGGTPNNEQFF.

The V and J genes are TRBV14 and TRBJ2-3, with no clear D. Per germline, CDR1 SGHDN and CDR2 FVKESK. Trimming took 1 base from V and 1 from J, leaving 3 bases between them. This CDR3 is built from 13 residues. The CDR3 bases are TGTGCCAGCAGCCAAGGGGGCACAGATACGCAGTATTTT. It yields the protein CASSQGGTDTQYF. The full variable domain, with the rest looked up from reference TRBV14 and TRBJ2-3, is EAGVTQFPSHSVIEKGQTVTLRCDPISGHDNLYWYRRVMGKEIKFLLHFVKESKQDESGMPNNRFLAERTGGTYSTLKVQPAELEDSGVYFCASSQGGTDTQYFGPGTRLTVL.

V is TRBV29-1 and J is TRBJ2-1; D could derive from TRBD1 or TRBD2 (5 bases each). The CDR3 runs 14 residues. CDR1 is SQVTM and CDR2 is ANQGSEA in the germline V gene. Trimming removed 4 bases at V and 5 bases at J, with 15 bases between. This chain's CDR3 is CSVGTPPGHNEQFF. The CDR3, as DNA: TGCAGCGTTGGGACGCCCCCGGGGCACAATGAGCAGTTCTTC.

This clone was observed at least ten times. This sequence joins TRBV6-5 and TRBJ1-3; tentatively, D is TRBD1 (5 bases). Germline-derived CDR1 and CDR2 are MNHEY and SVGAGI. V shed 10 bases and J shed 0 bases, with 16 bases lying between them. The CDR3 loop spans 15 amino acids. CDR3 in amino acids: CATRGVLASGNTIYF. The DNA for the CDR3 is TGTGCCACGAGAGGGGTCTTAGCCTCTGGAAACACCATATATTTT.

This chain uses TRBV29-1 with TRBJ2-7; a possible D gene is TRBD1 (5 bases). Per germline, CDR1 SQVTM and CDR2 ANQGSEA. CDR3 length: 9 amino acids. The V gene lost 4 bases and the J gene lost 11 bases, with 9 bases spanning the gap. The CDR3 loop is CSVVSGKYF. The CDR3 coding sequence is TGCAGCGTTGTCTCAGGGAAGTACTTC.

The chain combines TRBV19 with TRBJ2-2; 13 positions match TRBD2. V lost 8 bases to trimming and J lost 6 bases; unmatched junction nucleotides: 6. Germline values: CDR1 LNHDA, CDR2 SQIVND (reference sequence). The CDR3 sequence is 15 residues long. In DNA, the CDR3 is TGTGCCAGTGGGACTAGCGGGATGGTGTCCGGGGAGCTGTTTTTT. Protein: CASGTSGMVSGELFF.

This clone appeared once. This chain links TRBV11-3 with TRBJ2-1, with 7 positions matching TRBD2. This CDR3 has 20 residues. After removal of 2 bases from V and 3 bases from J, the junction contained 19 bases not matched to a gene. Germline V gives CDR1 SGHNT, CDR2 YENEEA. CDR3 nucleotides: TGTGCCAGCAGCTTATATGGTTTAGGGGCGGGAGAGAAGGGCTACAATGAGCAGTTCTTC. Protein product: CASSLYGLGAGEKGYNEQFF.

V and J are TRBV28 and TRBJ2-7; tentatively, D is TRBD1 or TRBD2 (5 bases each). V was cut by 8 bases and J by 2 bases, with 13 bases left in between. Germline V gene data show CDR1 as MDHEN and CDR2 as SYDVKM. The CDR3 is made up of 13 amino acids. The CDR3 region is CASYAGTAYEQYF. The CDR3 bases are TGTGCCAGCTACGCCGGGACCGCCTACGAGCAGTACTTC.

The chain uses TRBV28 and TRBJ2-7, with D perhaps matching TRBD1 or TRBD2 (5 bases each). V lost 5 bases and J lost 7, with 15 bases in between. Looked up from germline, CDR1 is MDHEN and CDR2 is SYDVKM. The CDR3 length is 13 residues. CDR3 bases: TGTGCCAGCAGTGGGGACGGCGGTCAGGAGCAGTACTTC. It is translated as CASSGDGGQEQYF. Combining the CDR3 with reference TRBV28 and TRBJ2-7 gives the whole variable domain DVKVTQSSRYLVKRTGEKVFLECVQDMDHENMFWYRQDPGLGLRLIYFSYDVKMKEKGDIPEGYSVSREKKERFSLILESASTNQTSMYLCASSGDGGQEQYFGPGTRLTVT.

The chain uses TRBV5-1 and TRBJ2-2; the match to TRBD2 covers 11 bases. V lost 0 bases, J lost 5 bases, and 15 bases stayed unmatched. This CDR3 comprises 20 residues. Germline V gene lookup returns CDR1 SGHRS and CDR2 YFSETQ. Written as DNA, the CDR3 is TGCGCCAGCAGCTTGGTATCGGAACTAGCGGGAGTAGCGTTGACCGGGGAGCTGTTTTTT. Residues: CASSLVSELAGVALTGELFF.

This clone was counted between two and nine times. This chain uses TRBV19 with TRBJ2-1, with 11 bases lining up with TRBD2. The germline V gene encodes CDR1 LNHDA and CDR2 SQIVND (reference sequence). The ends lost 3 bases at V and 7 bases at J; junction bases unmatched: 5. The CDR3 covers 15 residues. This CDR3 is CASSIPSGRLNEQFF. The CDR3 coding sequence is TGTGCCAGTAGTATCCCTAGCGGGAGGTTAAATGAGCAGTTCTTC. Full variable domain (remainder filled in from reference TRBV19 and TRBJ2-1): DGGITQSPKYLFRKEGQNVTLSCEQNLNHDAMYWYRQDPGQGLRLIYYSQIVNDFQKGDIAEGYSVSREKKESFPLTVTSAQKNPTAFYLCASSIPSGRLNEQFFGPGTRLTVL.